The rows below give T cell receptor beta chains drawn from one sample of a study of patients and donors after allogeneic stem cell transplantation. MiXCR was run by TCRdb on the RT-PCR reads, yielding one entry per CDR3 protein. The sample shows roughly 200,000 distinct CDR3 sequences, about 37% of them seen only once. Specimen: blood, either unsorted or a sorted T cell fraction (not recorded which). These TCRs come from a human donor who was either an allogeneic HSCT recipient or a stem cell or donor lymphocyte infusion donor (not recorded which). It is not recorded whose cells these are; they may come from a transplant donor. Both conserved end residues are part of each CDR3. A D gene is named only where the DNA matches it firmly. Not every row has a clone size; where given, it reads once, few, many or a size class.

CDR3 DNA: TGTGCCAGCAGGCGGACAGGGGGGCCCGGGGAGCTGTTTTTT
CDR3 protein: CASRRTGGPGELFF
V gene: TRBV2
D gene: TRBD1
J gene: TRBJ2-2
clone size: once

CDR3 DNA: TGCGCCAGCAGCTCGACAGGGCGGGATGAGCAGTTCTTC
CDR3 protein: CASSSTGRDEQFF
V gene: TRBV5-1
D gene: TRBD1
J gene: TRBJ2-1
clone size: .

CDR3 DNA: TGTGCCAGCAGAGCCGACAGAGGCTCCTATAATTCACCCCTCCACTTT
CDR3 protein: CASRADRGSYNSPLHF
V gene: TRBV12-3/TRBV12-4
D gene: .
J gene: TRBJ1-6
clone size: few

CDR3 DNA: TGTGCCAGCAGCCTCGGGAGTAGGGGCAATCAGCCCCAGCATTTT
CDR3 protein: CASSLGSRGNQPQHF
V gene: TRBV3-1
D gene: .
J gene: TRBJ1-5
clone size: .

CDR3 DNA: TGTGCCAGCAGCCAAGGACGGGGAAATGAAAAACTGTTTTTT
CDR3 protein: CASSQGRGNEKLFF
V gene: TRBV3-1
D gene: .
J gene: TRBJ1-4
clone size: .

CDR3 DNA: TGTGCCAGCAGTTTAGAATTTGAGGTTGGGACTGAAGCTTTCTTT
CDR3 protein: CASSLEFEVGTEAFF
V gene: TRBV12-3/TRBV12-4
D gene: .
J gene: TRBJ1-1
clone size: many

CDR3 DNA: TGTGCCAGCAGCTTGCTTGGGACTAGAATTGAGCAGTACTTC
CDR3 protein: CASSLLGTRIEQYF
V gene: TRBV5-5
D gene: TRBD2
J gene: TRBJ2-7
clone size: .

CDR3 DNA: TGTGCCAGCAGCTTGGACTATGAGTATGGCTACACCTTC
CDR3 protein: CASSLDYEYGYTF
V gene: TRBV5-6
D gene: .
J gene: TRBJ1-2
clone size: few

CDR3 DNA: TGTGCCAGCTCACCATATCTTGGGGACAGGGGTGCTGGGGCCAACGTCCTGACTTTC
CDR3 protein: CASSPYLGDRGAGANVLTF
V gene: TRBV18
D gene: TRBD1
J gene: TRBJ2-6
clone size: .

CDR3 DNA: TGTGCCAGCAGCTTGGCGGACGTGGGGCCCAATGAGCAGTTCTTC
CDR3 protein: CASSLADVGPNEQFF
V gene: TRBV5-6
D gene: .
J gene: TRBJ2-1
clone size: .

CDR3 DNA: TGTGCCACCAGCAGAGAAGGGGGGTGGCAAGAGACCCAGTACTTC
CDR3 protein: CATSREGGWQETQYF
V gene: TRBV15
D gene: .
J gene: TRBJ2-5
clone size: .

CDR3 DNA: TGCAGCGTTCTTCGGACGGTCATGAACACTGAAGCTTTCTTT
CDR3 protein: CSVLRTVMNTEAFF
V gene: TRBV29-1
D gene: .
J gene: TRBJ1-1
clone size: few

CDR3 DNA: TGTGCCAGCAGCCTCGACAGGAACACTGAAGCTTTCTTT
CDR3 protein: CASSLDRNTEAFF
V gene: TRBV7-2
D gene: .
J gene: TRBJ1-1
clone size: many

CDR3 DNA: TGCAGCTTCGGGGACACAGATACGCAGTATTTT
CDR3 protein: CSFGDTDTQYF
V gene: TRBV29-1
D gene: .
J gene: TRBJ2-3
clone size: few

CDR3 DNA: TGTGCCAGCAGCCCCTCGGCAGGGCAGGTTTCACCCCTCCACTTT
CDR3 protein: CASSPSAGQVSPLHF
V gene: TRBV7-8
D gene: .
J gene: TRBJ1-6
clone size: .

CDR3 DNA: TGTGCCAGCAGCCCACCTTTGCGGATGAACACCGGGGAGCTGTTTTTT
CDR3 protein: CASSPPLRMNTGELFF
V gene: TRBV12-3/TRBV12-4
D gene: .
J gene: TRBJ2-2
clone size: few

CDR3 DNA: TGTGCCAGCAGCCAAGGGACTAGCGGGGGTCACGAGCAGTACTTC
CDR3 protein: CASSQGTSGGHEQYF
V gene: TRBV4-2
D gene: TRBD2
J gene: TRBJ2-7
clone size: .

CDR3 DNA: TGCAGTGCTAGCGAAGAAAAACTGTTTTTT
CDR3 protein: CSASEEKLFF
V gene: TRBV20-1
D gene: .
J gene: TRBJ1-4
clone size: few

CDR3 DNA: TGTGCCAGCGGGGGGACACGGGGACAGACCAATTCACCCCTCCACTTT
CDR3 protein: CASGGTRGQTNSPLHF
V gene: TRBV6-5
D gene: TRBD1
J gene: TRBJ1-6
clone size: .

CDR3 DNA: TGTGCCAGCAGCGTCTTAGGGGGCAGTTCCACTGAAGCTTTCTTT
CDR3 protein: CASSVLGGSSTEAFF
V gene: TRBV9
D gene: TRBD1
J gene: TRBJ1-1
clone size: .

CDR3 DNA: TGTGCCAGCAGCAGAAACTTTGGGACAGAGGAAGAAGCTTTCTTT
CDR3 protein: CASSRNFGTEEEAFF
V gene: TRBV7-9
D gene: TRBD1
J gene: TRBJ1-1
clone size: few

CDR3 DNA: TGTGCCTGGAGAGGGGGTGGCAATCAGCCCCAGCATTTT
CDR3 protein: CAWRGGGNQPQHF
V gene: TRBV30
D gene: .
J gene: TRBJ1-5
clone size: few

CDR3 DNA: TGCAGTGCTAGAGATTTGGCGAGGGGGTCCTATAATTCACCCCTCCACTTT
CDR3 protein: CSARDLARGSYNSPLHF
V gene: TRBV20-1
D gene: .
J gene: TRBJ1-6
clone size: .

CDR3 DNA: TGTGCCAGCAGTTCAGCCCTGGGGTATAAGGCTTTCTTT
CDR3 protein: CASSSALGYKAFF
V gene: TRBV2
D gene: .
J gene: TRBJ1-1
clone size: .

CDR3 DNA: TGTGCCAGCAGTCGAGGGGGAACCTATAATTCACCCCTCCACTTT
CDR3 protein: CASSRGGTYNSPLHF
V gene: TRBV28
D gene: .
J gene: TRBJ1-6
clone size: few

CDR3 DNA: TGTGCCAGCAGCACTTCATCGGGCCCCTATGGGCAGTTCTTC
CDR3 protein: CASSTSSGPYGQFF
V gene: TRBV3-1
D gene: .
J gene: TRBJ2-1
clone size: .

CDR3 DNA: TGTGCCAGCAGCTTGAAACAGTTGAACACTGAAGCTTTCTTT
CDR3 protein: CASSLKQLNTEAFF
V gene: TRBV5-5
D gene: .
J gene: TRBJ1-1
clone size: few

CDR3 DNA: TGCAGCGTTGGGGGGACAGGGTTGAACACTGAAGCTTTCTTT
CDR3 protein: CSVGGTGLNTEAFF
V gene: TRBV29-1
D gene: TRBD1
J gene: TRBJ1-1
clone size: few

CDR3 DNA: TGTGCCAGCAGTAGCAGGGTGCGGGTGCCCCAGCATTTT
CDR3 protein: CASSSRVRVPQHF
V gene: TRBV12-3/TRBV12-4
D gene: .
J gene: TRBJ1-5
clone size: few

CDR3 DNA: TGTGCCAGCAGCCCCGGCGGCCCCGGGGAGCTGTTTTTT
CDR3 protein: CASSPGGPGELFF
V gene: TRBV5-4
D gene: .
J gene: TRBJ2-2
clone size: .

CDR3 DNA: TGTGCCAGCAGTTACTCTCCGACAGGGAGGTACGAGCAGTACTTC
CDR3 protein: CASSYSPTGRYEQYF
V gene: TRBV6-2/TRBV6-3
D gene: .
J gene: TRBJ2-7
clone size: .

CDR3 DNA: TGTGCCAGCAGCTTCGACAGCCTCGATAATTCACCCCTCCACTTT
CDR3 protein: CASSFDSLDNSPLHF
V gene: TRBV11-2
D gene: .
J gene: TRBJ1-6
clone size: .

CDR3 DNA: TGTGCCAGCTCACCAACCGGACAGACAACTAATGAAAAACTGTTTTTT
CDR3 protein: CASSPTGQTTNEKLFF
V gene: TRBV18
D gene: .
J gene: TRBJ1-4
clone size: .

CDR3 DNA: TGTGCCAGCAGTTACCTGGGGTCAGAGCAGCCCCAGCATTTT
CDR3 protein: CASSYLGSEQPQHF
V gene: TRBV6-5
D gene: .
J gene: TRBJ1-5
clone size: .

CDR3 DNA: TGTGCCAGCAGCTTAGTGTCCGGAGGAACTGAAGCTTTCTTT
CDR3 protein: CASSLVSGGTEAFF
V gene: TRBV7-9
D gene: .
J gene: TRBJ1-1
clone size: .

CDR3 DNA: TGTGCCACCAGCAGAGCTATTTGGGCAAGGGGGGATGCTGGAAACACCATATATTTT
CDR3 protein: CATSRAIWARGDAGNTIYF
V gene: TRBV15
D gene: .
J gene: TRBJ1-3
clone size: few

CDR3 DNA: TGCAGTGCTAGCGTCTCAGGGGGCGAGTACAATGAGCAGTTCTTC
CDR3 protein: CSASVSGGEYNEQFF
V gene: TRBV20-1
D gene: TRBD1
J gene: TRBJ2-1
clone size: many

CDR3 DNA: TGTGCCAGCAGCCGTACAGGGATAAACACCGGGGAGCTGTTTTTT
CDR3 protein: CASSRTGINTGELFF
V gene: TRBV5-6
D gene: .
J gene: TRBJ2-2
clone size: .

CDR3 DNA: TGTGCCAGCTCTCCGGAAGATCTCTGGGGCTACACCTTC
CDR3 protein: CASSPEDLWGYTF
V gene: TRBV18
D gene: .
J gene: TRBJ1-2
clone size: many

CDR3 DNA: TGTGCCAGCAGCCGCGTGGACAGGCTTAACTATGGCTACACCTTC
CDR3 protein: CASSRVDRLNYGYTF
V gene: TRBV7-6
D gene: TRBD1
J gene: TRBJ1-2
clone size: few

CDR3 DNA: TGCGCCACCGGGACAGGGGAGAGGAGCTACACCTTC
CDR3 protein: CATGTGERSYTF
V gene: TRBV4-1
D gene: TRBD1
J gene: TRBJ1-2
clone size: .

CDR3 DNA: TGTGCCAGCAGCCTAGAGGACAGGGGGCGGACAGATACGCAGTATTTT
CDR3 protein: CASSLEDRGRTDTQYF
V gene: TRBV9
D gene: TRBD1
J gene: TRBJ2-3
clone size: few

CDR3 DNA: TGTGCCAGCAGTCCCGGGGGTAGAGCTTTCTTT
CDR3 protein: CASSPGGRAFF
V gene: TRBV27
D gene: .
J gene: TRBJ1-1
clone size: few

CDR3 DNA: TGCGCCAGCAGCTTGGACGTCAGCCGCTATGGCTACACCTTC
CDR3 protein: CASSLDVSRYGYTF
V gene: TRBV5-1
D gene: .
J gene: TRBJ1-2
clone size: .

CDR3 DNA: TGTGCCAGCAGCCAGGCCGGACAAGGGAACACTGAAGCTTTCTTT
CDR3 protein: CASSQAGQGNTEAFF
V gene: TRBV4-2
D gene: .
J gene: TRBJ1-1
clone size: few

CDR3 DNA: TGTGCCAGCAGTTTAGGGGGCAGGGGTTTAATGTTAGTGAACACTGAAGCTTTCTTT
CDR3 protein: CASSLGGRGLMLVNTEAFF
V gene: TRBV12-3/TRBV12-4
D gene: .
J gene: TRBJ1-1
clone size: few

CDR3 DNA: TGTGCCAGCAGTTTAATGCCGGGGGCGGGCACTGAAGCTTTCTTT
CDR3 protein: CASSLMPGAGTEAFF
V gene: TRBV12-3/TRBV12-4
D gene: .
J gene: TRBJ1-1
clone size: few

CDR3 DNA: TGTGCCAGCAGTGAGACAGGCGTCGGATCACCCCTCCACTTT
CDR3 protein: CASSETGVGSPLHF
V gene: TRBV28
D gene: .
J gene: TRBJ1-6
clone size: .

CDR3 DNA: TGTGCCAGCAGCTTATCGGGGACGTTAAATTCACCCCTCCACTTT
CDR3 protein: CASSLSGTLNSPLHF
V gene: TRBV7-3
D gene: .
J gene: TRBJ1-6
clone size: few

CDR3 DNA: TGTGCCAGCCGGCCCGGGAGGGTAAATGAAAAACTGTTTTTT
CDR3 protein: CASRPGRVNEKLFF
V gene: TRBV12-3/TRBV12-4
D gene: .
J gene: TRBJ1-4
clone size: once

CDR3 DNA: TGTGCCAGCAGTCAAGGTTACAATGAGCAGTTCTTC
CDR3 protein: CASSQGYNEQFF
V gene: TRBV12-3/TRBV12-4
D gene: .
J gene: TRBJ2-1
clone size: few

CDR3 DNA: TGTGCCAGCAGCTTGAGACAGGGGGCGGATGAAAAACTGTTTTTT
CDR3 protein: CASSLRQGADEKLFF
V gene: TRBV7-9
D gene: TRBD1
J gene: TRBJ1-4
clone size: once